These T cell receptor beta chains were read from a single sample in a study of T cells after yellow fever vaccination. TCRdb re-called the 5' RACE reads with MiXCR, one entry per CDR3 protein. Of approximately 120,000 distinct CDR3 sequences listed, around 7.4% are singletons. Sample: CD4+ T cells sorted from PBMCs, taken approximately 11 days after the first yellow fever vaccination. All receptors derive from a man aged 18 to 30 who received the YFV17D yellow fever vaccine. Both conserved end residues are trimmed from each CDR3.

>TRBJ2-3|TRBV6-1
ASSPPEGVPDTQY
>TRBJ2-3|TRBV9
ASSVASGGRRTDTQY
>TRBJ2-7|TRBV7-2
ASSLGPDYEQY
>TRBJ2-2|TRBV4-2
ASRPQGAGTGELF
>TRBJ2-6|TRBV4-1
ASRGDGYFSGANVLT
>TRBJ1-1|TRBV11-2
ASSLDRHGEAF
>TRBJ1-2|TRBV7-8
ASSRRLLRTVGYGYT
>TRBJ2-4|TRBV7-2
ASSPGGANNIQY
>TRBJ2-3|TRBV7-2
ASRAGTSADTQY
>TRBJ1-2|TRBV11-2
ASSFRDGYT
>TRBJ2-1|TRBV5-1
ASSPDTSSYNEQF
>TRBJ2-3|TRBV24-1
ATRDRGLPDTQY
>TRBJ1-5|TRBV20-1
SARDRAGGVWQPQH
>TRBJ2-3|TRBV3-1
ASRHSGGTDTQY
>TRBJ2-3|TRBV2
ASSPELNTQY
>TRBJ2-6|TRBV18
ASSSAGDRSGANVLT
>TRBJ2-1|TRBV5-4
ASSLALGNEQF
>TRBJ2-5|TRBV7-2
ASSEAGGPQETQY
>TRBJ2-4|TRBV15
ATAGSSDIQY
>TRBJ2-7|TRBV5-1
ASSLEGPTVSYEQY
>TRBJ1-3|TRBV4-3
ASSQTAGGSSGNTIY